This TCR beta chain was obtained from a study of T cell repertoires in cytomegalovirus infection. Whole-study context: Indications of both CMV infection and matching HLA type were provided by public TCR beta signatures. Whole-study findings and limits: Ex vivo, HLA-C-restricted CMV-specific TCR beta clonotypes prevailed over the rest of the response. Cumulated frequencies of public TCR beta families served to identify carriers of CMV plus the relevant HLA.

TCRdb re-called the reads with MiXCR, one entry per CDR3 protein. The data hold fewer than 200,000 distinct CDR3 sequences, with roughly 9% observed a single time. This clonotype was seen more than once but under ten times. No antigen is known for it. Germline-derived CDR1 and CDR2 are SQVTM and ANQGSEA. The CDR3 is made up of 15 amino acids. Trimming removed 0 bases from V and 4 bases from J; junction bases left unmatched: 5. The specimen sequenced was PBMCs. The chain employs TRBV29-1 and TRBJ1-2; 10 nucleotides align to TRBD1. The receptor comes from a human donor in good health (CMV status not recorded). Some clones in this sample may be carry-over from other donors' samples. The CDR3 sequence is CSVEDRDRGTYGYTF. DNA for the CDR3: TGCAGCGTTGAAGATCGGGACAGGGGTACCTATGGCTACACCTTC.